This T cell receptor beta chain was profiled in a study of T cells in Graves' hyperthyroidism and ophthalmopathy. From RNA transcripts, TCR beta CDR3 regions were amplified. Initially, a first-round RT-PCR of the TCR CDR3 employed the HTBI primer set. Each CDR3 protein gets one entry after TCRdb re-called the multiplex PCR reads with MiXCR. The sample has under 300,000 distinct CDR3 sequences, approximately 15% seen once. This clonotype has ten or more counts. The CDR3 spans 13 residues. V was clipped by 8 bases and J by 4 bases, with 14 bases between them. Per the germline V gene, CDR1 is SGHVS and CDR2 is FNYEAQ. Patients aged 18 to 65 had newly diagnosed hyperthyroidism of under 2 months' duration.

The origin of this receptor is a woman aged 35 to 49 with Graves' hyperthyroidism that later progressed to Graves' ophthalmopathy. The chain couples TRBV7-6 to TRBJ1-1; a weak D match, TRBD1 (6 bases). The sequenced material came from blood. The CDR3 DNA reads as TGTGCCAGCCTCCCGGCGGGGGCCACTGAAGCTTTCTTT. It encodes CASLPAGATEAFF.